The T cell receptor beta chain under discussion was sequenced for a study of blood T cells in healthy people across ages. The donors, aged roughly 6 to 100, were healthy Caucasians from Russia. Alongside a J-beta primer mix, a sample-barcoded 5' primer served in a second PCR lasting about 6 to 12 cycles. In TCRdb, the 5' RACE reads were re-called with MiXCR into one record per CDR3 protein. The table shows more than 650,000 distinct CDR3 sequences, with over 20% occurring only once. CDR3 length: 17 residues. The V gene's germline CDR1 is LGHDT and CDR2 YNNKEL (reference sequence). The trim removed 4 bases at V and 8 bases at J, leaving 19 bases unmatched. With respect to this clonotype: Its antigen is undetermined.

Study-wide results and limits: In the absence of known donor CMV status, changes in expanded clonotypes were possibly confounded. Unsorted PBMC input precluded a conclusive naive versus antigen-experienced comparison. Roughly linearly, TCR beta diversity per million T cells fell as age increased.

The source material was blood. This clonotype was sampled from a man aged 70 or older in good health. The chain is built from TRBV3-1 and TRBJ1-2, with 7 nucleotides matching TRBD1. The CDR3 DNA sequence: TGTGCCAGCAGCCCGGAGGCGCCGACAGGGAGTGTTCGGGGCTACACCTTC. Its translation is CASSPEAPTGSVRGYTF.